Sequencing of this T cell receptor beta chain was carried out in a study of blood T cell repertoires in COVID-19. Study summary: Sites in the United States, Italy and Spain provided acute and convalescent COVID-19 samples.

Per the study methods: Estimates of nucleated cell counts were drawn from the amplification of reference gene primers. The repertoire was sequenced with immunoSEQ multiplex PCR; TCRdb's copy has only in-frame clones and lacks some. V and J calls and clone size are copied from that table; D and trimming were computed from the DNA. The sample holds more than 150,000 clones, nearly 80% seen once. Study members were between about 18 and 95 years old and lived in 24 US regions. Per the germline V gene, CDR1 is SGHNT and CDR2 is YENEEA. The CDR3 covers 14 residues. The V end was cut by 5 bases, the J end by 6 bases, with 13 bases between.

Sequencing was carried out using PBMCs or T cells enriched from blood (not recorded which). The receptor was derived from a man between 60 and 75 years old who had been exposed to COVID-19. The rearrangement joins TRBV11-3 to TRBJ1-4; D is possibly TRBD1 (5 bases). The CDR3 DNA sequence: TGTGCCAGCAGCCAAGGGGTGCGTGATGAAAAACTGTTTTTT. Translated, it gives CASSQGVRDEKLFF. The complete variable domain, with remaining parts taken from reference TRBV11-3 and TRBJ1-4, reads EAGVVQSPRYKIIEKKQPVAFWCNPISGHNTLYWYLQNLGQGPELLIRYENEEAVDDSQLPKDRFSAERLKGVDSTLKIQPAELGDSAVYLCASSQGVRDEKLFFGSGTQLSVL.